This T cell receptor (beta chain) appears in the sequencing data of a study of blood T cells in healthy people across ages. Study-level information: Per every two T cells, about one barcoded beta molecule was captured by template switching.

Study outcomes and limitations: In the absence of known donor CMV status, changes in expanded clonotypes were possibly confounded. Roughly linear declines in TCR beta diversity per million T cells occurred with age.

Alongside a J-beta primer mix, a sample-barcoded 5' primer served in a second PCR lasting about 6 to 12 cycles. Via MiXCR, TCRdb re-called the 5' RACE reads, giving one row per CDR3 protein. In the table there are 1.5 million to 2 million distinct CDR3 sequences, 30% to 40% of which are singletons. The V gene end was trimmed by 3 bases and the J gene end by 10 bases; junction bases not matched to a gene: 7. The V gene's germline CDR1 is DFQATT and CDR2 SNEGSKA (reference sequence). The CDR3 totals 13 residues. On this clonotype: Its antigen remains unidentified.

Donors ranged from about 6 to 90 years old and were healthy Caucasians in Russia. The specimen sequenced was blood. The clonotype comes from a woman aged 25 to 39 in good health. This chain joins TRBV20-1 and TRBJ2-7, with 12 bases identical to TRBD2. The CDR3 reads CSARPTSGSSQYF. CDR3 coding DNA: TGCAGTGCTAGGCCGACTAGCGGGAGCAGCCAGTACTTC.